Presented here are 24 T cell receptor beta chains from one specimen sequenced in a study of T cells after yellow fever vaccination. TCRdb recomputed calls from the 5' RACE reads with MiXCR, one row per CDR3 protein. Of around 500,000 distinct CDR3 sequences in the sample, 20% to 25% were seen once. Sequencing used PBMCs, obtained about 21 days after the first yellow fever vaccination. The receptors derive from a man aged 18-30 years who received the YFV17D yellow fever vaccine.

V gene TRBV11-2 combines with J gene TRBJ2-2; 13 nucleotides agree with TRBD2. The germline gives CDR1 SGHAT, CDR2 FQNNGV. CDR3 length: 18 residues. Germline trimming cut 4 bases from V and 1 base from J; bases unmatched to any gene: 6. This chain's CDR3 is CASSYVRLAGGNTGELFF. Written as DNA, the CDR3 is TGTGCCAGCAGCTACGTGAGACTAGCGGGGGGGAACACCGGGGAGCTGTTTTTT.

The DNA for the CDR3 is TGTGCCAGCAGTGCCCAAACCGGGACCGGGGGCTACACCTTC. Its translation: CASSAQTGTGGYTF. The chain joins TRBV6-4 to TRBJ1-2, with D possibly being TRBD1 (5 bases). Germline V lookup: CDR1 MRHNA, CDR2 SNTAGT. The ends were cut back, 4 bases at V and 8 bases at J, with 17 bases in the middle. The CDR3 covers 14 residues.

The chain is built from TRBV20-1 and TRBJ2-1; 11 bases align to TRBD2. Trimming cost V 1 base and J 2 bases; bases outside gene matches: 1. This CDR3 has 15 residues. CDR1 and CDR2 from the germline V gene are DFQATT and SNEGSKA (reference sequence). CDR3: CSARGLAGTYNEQFF. As DNA, the CDR3 is TGCAGTGCTAGAGGACTAGCGGGGACCTACAATGAGCAGTTCTTC.

This clonotype was seen only a few times. The rearrangement links TRBV20-1 to TRBJ2-7; 7 bases are shared with TRBD1. The germline V gene has CDR1 DFQATT and CDR2 SNEGSKA (reference sequence). Unmatched junction bases numbered 3, after V lost 3 bases and J lost 1 base. The CDR3 extends over 13 amino acids. The CDR3 loop reads CSARDRRSYEQYV. CDR3 DNA: TGCAGTGCTAGGGACAGGCGGTCCTACGAGCAGTACGTC.

This clonotype was detected a few times. V gene TRBV4-1 combines with J gene TRBJ1-2; D call uncertain. The CDR3 totals 14 residues. Germline V gene sequence: CDR1 MGHRA, CDR2 YSYEKL. Between the trimmed V and J ends, which lost 0 bases and 4 bases, there was a span of 9 bases. The CDR3 nucleotides read TGCGCCAGCAGCCAAGATACGGGAGGCTATGGCTACACCTTC. Amino acids: CASSQDTGGYGYTF.

The genes are TRBV5-1 and TRBJ2-6, with 8 bases fitting TRBD1. In germline, CDR1 is SGHRS, CDR2 YFSETQ. The J segment lost 0 bases and the V segment lost 0 bases, leaving 2 bases of the junction unmatched. CDR3 length: 17 amino acids. CDR3 sequence: CASSLGQGNSGANVLTF. The CDR3 DNA reads TGCGCCAGCAGCTTGGGACAGGGGAACTCTGGGGCCAACGTCCTGACTTTC.

This clonotype has just a few counts. The CDR3 DNA reads TGTGCCAGCAGCGGTCGGCCGGATAACTATGGCTACACCTTC. This gives the protein CASSGRPDNYGYTF. The chain recombines TRBV14 with TRBJ1-2; D remains ambiguous. The V end lost 5 bases, the J end lost 1 base, and 11 bases lay between the germline ends. The germline CDR1 and CDR2 sequences are SGHDN and FVKESK. This CDR3 has 14 residues.

This clonotype was seen a handful of times. The chain combines TRBV7-9 with TRBJ1-3; D is unclear. Germline lookup yields CDR1 SEHNR and CDR2 FQNEAQ (reference sequence). V dropped 6 bases and J dropped 1 base, with 13 bases sitting between them. The CDR3 runs to 15 residues. The CDR3, as DNA: TGTGCCAGCAGGGCCAGCGGGCTGTCTGGAAACACCATATATTTT. It is translated as CASRASGLSGNTIYF.

A few counts support this clonotype. This chain connects TRBV5-6 to TRBJ2-3; D remains unclear. Germline V gene data show CDR1 as SGHDT and CDR2 as YYEEEE. The CDR3 is 13 residues long. The ends were cut back, 4 bases at V and 3 bases at J, with 9 bases in the middle. This chain's CDR3 is CASSRSQTDTQYF. The CDR3 DNA reads TGTGCCAGCAGCCGATCTCAAACAGATACGCAGTATTTT.

This clonotype was counted a few times. V and J are TRBV7-2 and TRBJ2-7; possibly TRBD1 for D (6 bases). The CDR3 extends over 15 amino acids. Germline V gene lookup returns CDR1 SGHTA and CDR2 FQGNSA. V lost 3 bases to trimming and J lost 4 bases, with 16 bases between them. The CDR3 reads CASSLRQVGFYEQYV. The CDR3 bases are TGTGCCAGCAGCTTGAGACAGGTCGGGTTTTACGAGCAGTACGTC.

In this sample, this clonotype turned up a few times. The chain uses TRBV9 and TRBJ1-2; no clear D. Trimming removed 3 bases from V and 1 base from J, with 10 bases in between. The CDR3 is 14 residues long. CDR1 SGDLS and CDR2 YYNGEE come from the germline V gene. For the CDR3, the DNA is TGTGCCAGCAGCGAAAGCTCTCGTAACTATGGCTACACCTTC. Its translation is CASSESSRNYGYTF.

This clonotype was seen more than once but under ten times. The gene calls are TRBV7-2 and TRBJ2-3; TRBD2 aligns across 10 bases. Looked up from germline, CDR1 is SGHTA and CDR2 is FQGNSA. CDR3 length equals 16 residues. Trimming at V came to 1 base and at J to 4 bases, leaving 5 bases not matched to a gene. The CDR3 reads CASSLGPSGGADTQYF. Written as DNA, the CDR3 is TGTGCCAGCAGCTTAGGGCCTAGCGGGGGTGCAGATACGCAGTATTTT.

The chain links TRBV19 to TRBJ1-2; D is possibly TRBD1 (6 bases). The germline gives CDR1 LNHDA, CDR2 SQIVND (reference sequence). This CDR3 comprises 14 residues. Between the trimmed V and J ends, which lost 4 bases and 8 bases, there was a span of 17 bases. The CDR3 nucleotides read TGTGCCAGTAGTACTCAAGGCAGGGGTGAAGGCTACACCTTC. It yields the protein CASSTQGRGEGYTF.

This clonotype was found a few times. The gene calls are TRBV18 and TRBJ1-1; D perhaps matches TRBD1 (5 bases). The CDR3 sequence is 14 residues long. The germline CDR1 and CDR2 sequences are KGHSH and LQKENI. Trimming took off 8 bases at V and 1 base at J, with 14 bases between the two ends. This CDR3 is CASSPPGGNTEAFF. CDR3 nucleotide sequence: TGTGCCAGCAGCCCGCCCGGGGGGAACACTGAAGCTTTCTTT. Supplemented by reference TRBV18 and TRBJ1-1, the full variable domain reads NAGVMQNPRHLVRRRGQEARLRCSPMKGHSHVYWYRQLPEEGLKFMVYLQKENIIDESGMPKERFSAEFPKEGPSILRIQQVVRGDSAAYFCASSPPGGNTEAFFGQGTRLTVV.

This chain joins TRBV18 and TRBJ1-2, with D maybe TRBD1 (5 bases). The CDR3 has 14 amino acids. Trimming removed 2 bases from V and 3 bases from J, with 10 bases in between. Germline lookup yields CDR1 KGHSH and CDR2 LQKENI. CDR3 loop: CASSPWGDDYGYTF. CDR3 nucleotides: TGTGCCAGCTCACCATGGGGGGACGACTATGGCTACACCTTC.

The chain has TRBV15 and TRBJ2-7; no definite D call. Germline V CDR1 and CDR2: LNHNV, YYDKDF (reference sequence). The CDR3 totals 13 residues. V lost 0 bases and J 1 base, leaving 4 bases between the germline ends. CDR3 nucleotides: TGTGCCACCAGCAGAGAGGCGTCCTACGAGCAGTACTTC. It encodes CATSREASYEQYF.

This chain links TRBV7-2 with TRBJ2-3; 8 bases line up with TRBD2. Germline CDR1 SGHTA, CDR2 FQGNSA. The trim removed 1 base at V and 5 bases at J, leaving 5 bases unmatched. The CDR3 extends over 15 amino acids. The CDR3 reads CASSLVRGGQDTQYF. CDR3 nucleotide sequence: TGTGCCAGCAGCTTAGTCCGGGGGGGTCAAGATACGCAGTATTTT.

In this sample, this clonotype turned up many times. CDR3 sequence reads: CAISESWGPSTDTQYF. CDR3 nucleotides: TGTGCCATCAGTGAGTCTTGGGGGCCCAGCACAGATACGCAGTATTTT. This chain uses TRBV10-3 with TRBJ2-3; weak D call: TRBD1 (6 bases). Germline CDR1 ENHRY, CDR2 SYGVKD. This CDR3 comprises 16 residues. With 0 bases removed from V and 0 bases from J, the gap between germline ends came to 10 bases.

V gene TRBV4-3 combines with J gene TRBJ2-2; possible D gene TRBD1, 5 bases. The CDR3 consists of 15 residues. Trimming left V 3 bases short and J 3 bases short, with 11 bases between. Germline V lookup: CDR1 LGHNA, CDR2 YSLEER. DNA for the CDR3: TGCGCCAGCAGCCATTGGCCAGGGCACACCGGGGAGCTGTTTTTT. Translating it yields CASSHWPGHTGELFF.

Many counts were recorded for this clonotype. This chain connects TRBV20-1 to TRBJ1-3, with D perhaps matching TRBD1 (5 bases). The V and J ends lost 5 bases and 2 bases respectively, with 7 bases between them. The length of the CDR3 is 12 residues. Germline values: CDR1 DFQATT, CDR2 SNEGSKA (reference sequence). This CDR3 is CSAPGAGNTIYF. DNA for the CDR3: TGCAGTGCTCCGGGGGCTGGAAACACCATATATTTT.

The table lists this clonotype with a count of one. The CDR3 here is CASCSRGSTDTQYF. The CDR3 DNA follows: TGTGCCAGCTGCAGTAGGGGGAGCACAGATACGCAGTATTTT. The chain combines TRBV6-1 with TRBJ2-3; the D gene is possibly TRBD1 (6 bases). Germline CDR1 and CDR2: MNHNS and SASEGT. With 8 bases removed from V and 0 bases from J, the gap between germline ends came to 12 bases. The CDR3 is 14 amino acids.

In this sample, this clonotype turned up many times. This sequence joins TRBV7-9 and TRBJ1-1; 8 bases map to TRBD1. The CDR3 consists of 14 residues. The germline gives CDR1 SEHNR, CDR2 FQNEAQ (reference sequence). With 5 bases clipped from V and 5 bases from J, the junction kept 7 bases outside the gene matches. CDR3: CASSPQQGGTEAFF. For the CDR3, the DNA is TGTGCCAGCAGCCCTCAACAGGGGGGTACTGAAGCTTTCTTT.

The chain links TRBV4-2 to TRBJ2-3; either TRBD1 or TRBD2 may fit D (6 bases each). Germline CDR1 LGHNA, CDR2 YNFKEQ. V was trimmed by 0 bases and J by 4 bases, leaving 14 bases between them. The length of the CDR3 is 16 residues. CDR3: CASSQEPRRGADTQYF. The CDR3 nucleotides read TGTGCCAGCAGCCAAGAACCTAGGAGGGGGGCAGATACGCAGTATTTT.

This clonotype was picked up a small number of times. The V call is TRBV4-3, the J call TRBJ2-1; maybe TRBD2 (6 bases). This CDR3 spans 17 amino acids. V lost 0 bases and J 3 bases, leaving 15 bases between the germline ends. Germline CDR1 and CDR2: LGHNA and YSLEER. The CDR3 region has the DNA TGCGCCAGCAGCCAAGATCAATGGGCGCGGGACTACAATGAGCAGTTCTTC. This sequence encodes CASSQDQWARDYNEQFF.